This T cell receptor beta chain is drawn from a study of vaccination and CD4 T cells after COVID-19. Across the study: Convalescent donors totaled six males and four females, including two who were Hispanic. Samples taken post-COVID came a median around 96 days after diagnosis, ranging from 35 to 161.

The study sequenced cultured CD4+ T cell DNA using the Oncomine TCR Beta short-read assay. TCRdb redid the calling of the PCR reads with MiXCR, one entry per CDR3 protein. The repertoire holds 12,000 to 15,000 distinct CDR3 sequences, with about 50% as singletons. As to treatment: roughly 11-day PBMC culture with coronavirus spike peptide pools or control peptides (ViraFEST assay). V was pared by 3 bases and J by 5 bases, with 17 bases between. The CDR3 is made up of 15 amino acids. Germline loops: CDR1 SGHTS, CDR2 YDEGEE. This clonotype was seen more than once but under ten times. Its antigen is unknown.

Sequenced material: CD4+ T cells from blood, cultured in vitro. The chain links TRBV5-8 to TRBJ1-2; D might be TRBD1 (5 bases). The source is a human donor who had recovered from COVID-19. This CDR3 is CASSSWVSRGYGYTF. The CDR3 DNA follows: TGTGCCAGCAGCTCTTGGGTTTCCCGGGGGTATGGCTACACCTTC.